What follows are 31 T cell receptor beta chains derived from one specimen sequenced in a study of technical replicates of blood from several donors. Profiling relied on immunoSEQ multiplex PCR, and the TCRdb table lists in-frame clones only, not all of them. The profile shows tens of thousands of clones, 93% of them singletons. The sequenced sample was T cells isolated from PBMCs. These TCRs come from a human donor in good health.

In DNA form, the CDR3 reads TGTGCTAGTGGTATACAGAGTAATGAAAAACTGTTTTTT. Its translation: CASGIQSNEKLFF. The chain carries TRBV12-5 and TRBJ1-4; no firm D call. The V gene's germline CDR1 is LGHNT and CDR2 FRNRAP. This CDR3 spans 13 amino acids. Trimming removed 5 bases at V and 4 bases at J, with 8 bases between.

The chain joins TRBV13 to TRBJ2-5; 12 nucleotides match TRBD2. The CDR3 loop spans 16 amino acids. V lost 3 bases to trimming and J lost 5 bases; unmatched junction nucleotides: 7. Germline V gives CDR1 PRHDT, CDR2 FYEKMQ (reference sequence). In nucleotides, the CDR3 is TGTGCCAGCAGCTTGCTTCGGACTAGCGGGGAGGAGACCCAGTACTTC. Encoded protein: CASSLLRTSGEETQYF.

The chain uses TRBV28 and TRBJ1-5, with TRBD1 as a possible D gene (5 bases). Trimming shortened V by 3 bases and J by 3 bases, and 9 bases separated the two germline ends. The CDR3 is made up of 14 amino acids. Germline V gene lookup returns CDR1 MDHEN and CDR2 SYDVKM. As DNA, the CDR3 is TGTGCCAGCAGTTTCAGGGATTTCAATCAGCCCCAGCATTTT. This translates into CASSFRDFNQPQHF.

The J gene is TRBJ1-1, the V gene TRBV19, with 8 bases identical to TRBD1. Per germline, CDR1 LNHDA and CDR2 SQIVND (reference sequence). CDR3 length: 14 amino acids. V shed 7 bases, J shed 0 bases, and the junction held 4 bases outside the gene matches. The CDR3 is CASKDRDLNTEAFF. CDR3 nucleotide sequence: TGTGCCAGTAAGGACAGGGATCTGAACACTGAAGCTTTCTTT. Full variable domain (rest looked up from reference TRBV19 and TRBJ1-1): DGGITQSPKYLFRKEGQNVTLSCEQNLNHDAMYWYRQDPGQGLRLIYYSQIVNDFQKGDIAEGYSVSREKKESFPLTVTSAQKNPTAFYLCASKDRDLNTEAFFGQGTRLTVV.

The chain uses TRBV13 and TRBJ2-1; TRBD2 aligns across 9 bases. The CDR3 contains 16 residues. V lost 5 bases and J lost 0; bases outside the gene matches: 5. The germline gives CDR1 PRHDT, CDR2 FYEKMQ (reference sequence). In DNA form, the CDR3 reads TGTGCCAGCAGCGACCCAGCGGGGGGCTCCTACAATGAGCAGTTCTTC. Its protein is CASSDPAGGSYNEQFF. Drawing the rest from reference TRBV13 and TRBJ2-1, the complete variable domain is AAGVIQSPRHLIKEKRETATLKCYPIPRHDTVYWYQQGPGQDPQFLISFYEKMQSDKGSIPDRFSAQQFSDYHSELNMSSLELGDSALYFCASSDPAGGSYNEQFFGPGTRLTVL.

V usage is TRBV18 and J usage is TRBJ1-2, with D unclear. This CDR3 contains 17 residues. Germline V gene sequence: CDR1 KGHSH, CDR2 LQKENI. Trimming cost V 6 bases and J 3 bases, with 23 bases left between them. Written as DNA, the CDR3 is TGTGCCAGCTCCCAGCAGGAACTCGTCCCCTACTACTATGGCTACACCTTC. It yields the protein CASSQQELVPYYYGYTF.

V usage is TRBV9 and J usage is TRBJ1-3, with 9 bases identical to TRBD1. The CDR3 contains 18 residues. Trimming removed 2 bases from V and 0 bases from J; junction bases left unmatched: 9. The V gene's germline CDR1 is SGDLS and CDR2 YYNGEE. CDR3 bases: TGTGCCAGCAGCGTGACCGGGACAGGGACCAGCTCTGGAAACACCATATATTTT. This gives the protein CASSVTGTGTSSGNTIYF.

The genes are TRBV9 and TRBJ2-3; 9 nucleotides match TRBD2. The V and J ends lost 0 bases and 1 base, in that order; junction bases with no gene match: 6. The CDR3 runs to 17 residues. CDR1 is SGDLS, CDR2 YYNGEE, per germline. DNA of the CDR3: TGTGCCAGCAGCGTAGAGGGCGGGGGGGCTGGCACAGATACGCAGTATTTT. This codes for CASSVEGGGAGTDTQYF.

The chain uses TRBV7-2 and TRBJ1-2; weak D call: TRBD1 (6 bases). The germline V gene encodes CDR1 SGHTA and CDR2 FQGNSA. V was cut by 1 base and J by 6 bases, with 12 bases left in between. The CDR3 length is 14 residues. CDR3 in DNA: TGTGCCAGCAGCTTAGAGGTCAGGGGACATGGCTACACCTTC. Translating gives CASSLEVRGHGYTF.

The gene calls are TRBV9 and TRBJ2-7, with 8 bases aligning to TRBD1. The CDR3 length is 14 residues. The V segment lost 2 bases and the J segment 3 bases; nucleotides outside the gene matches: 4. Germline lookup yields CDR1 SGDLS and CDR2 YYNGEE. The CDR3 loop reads CASSVRQGHYEQYF. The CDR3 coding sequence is TGTGCCAGCAGCGTCCGACAGGGGCACTACGAGCAGTACTTC. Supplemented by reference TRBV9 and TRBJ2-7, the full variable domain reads DSGVTQTPKHLITATGQRVTLRCSPRSGDLSVYWYQQSLDQGLQFLIQYYNGEERAKGNILERFSAQQFPDLHSELNLSSLELGDSALYFCASSVRQGHYEQYFGPGTRLTVT.

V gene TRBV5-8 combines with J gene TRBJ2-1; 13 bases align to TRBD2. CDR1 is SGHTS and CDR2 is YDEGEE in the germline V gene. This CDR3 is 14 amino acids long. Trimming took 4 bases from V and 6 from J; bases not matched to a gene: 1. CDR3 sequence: CASSGLAGVNEQFF. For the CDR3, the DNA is TGTGCCAGCAGCGGACTAGCGGGAGTCAATGAGCAGTTCTTC.

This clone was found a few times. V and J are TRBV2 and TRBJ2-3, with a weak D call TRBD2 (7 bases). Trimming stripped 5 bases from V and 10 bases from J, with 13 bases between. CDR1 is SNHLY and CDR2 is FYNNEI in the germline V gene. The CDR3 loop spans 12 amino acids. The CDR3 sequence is CASSSEGGSQYF. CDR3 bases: TGTGCCAGCAGTTCAGAGGGGGGGTCGCAGTATTTT.

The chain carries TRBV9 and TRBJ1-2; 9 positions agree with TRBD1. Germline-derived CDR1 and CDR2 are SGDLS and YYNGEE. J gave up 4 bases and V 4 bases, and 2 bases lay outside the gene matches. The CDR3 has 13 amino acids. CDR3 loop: CASSPDRGYGYTF. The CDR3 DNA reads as TGTGCCAGCAGCCCGGACAGGGGCTATGGCTACACCTTC.

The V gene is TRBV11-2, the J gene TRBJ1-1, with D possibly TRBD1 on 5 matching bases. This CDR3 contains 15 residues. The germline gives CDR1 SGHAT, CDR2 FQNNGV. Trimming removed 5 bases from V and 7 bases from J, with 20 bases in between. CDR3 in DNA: TGTGCCAGCAGCCCAATGGTGGGGGGGGTTGATGAAGCTTTCTTT. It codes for CASSPMVGGVDEAFF.

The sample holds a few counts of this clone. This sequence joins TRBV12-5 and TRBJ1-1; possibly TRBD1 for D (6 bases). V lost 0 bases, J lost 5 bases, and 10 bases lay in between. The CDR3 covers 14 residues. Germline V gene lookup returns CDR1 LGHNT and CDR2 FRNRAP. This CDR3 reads CASGLVYTGTEAFF. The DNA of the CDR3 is TGTGCTAGTGGTTTGGTATACACAGGGACTGAAGCTTTCTTT.

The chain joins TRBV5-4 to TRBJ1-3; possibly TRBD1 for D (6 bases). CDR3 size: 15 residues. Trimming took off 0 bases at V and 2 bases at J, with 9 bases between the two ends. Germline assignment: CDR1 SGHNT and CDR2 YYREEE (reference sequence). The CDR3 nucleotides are TGTGCCAGCAGCTTGGCGGCAGGGGCTGGAAACACCATATATTTT. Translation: CASSLAAGAGNTIYF.

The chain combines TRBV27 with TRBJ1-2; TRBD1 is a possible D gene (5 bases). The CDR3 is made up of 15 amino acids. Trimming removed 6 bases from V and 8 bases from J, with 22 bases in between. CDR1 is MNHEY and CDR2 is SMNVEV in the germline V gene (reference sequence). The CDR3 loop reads CASRVIGGSSRGYTF. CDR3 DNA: TGTGCCAGCAGGGTTATCGGGGGATCTTCTAGAGGCTACACCTTC.

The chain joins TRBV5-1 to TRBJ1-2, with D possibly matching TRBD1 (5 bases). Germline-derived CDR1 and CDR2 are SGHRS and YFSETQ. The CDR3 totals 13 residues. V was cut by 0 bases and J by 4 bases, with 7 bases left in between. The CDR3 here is CASSLEGSYGYTF. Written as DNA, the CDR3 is TGCGCCAGCAGCTTGGAGGGGTCCTATGGCTACACCTTC.

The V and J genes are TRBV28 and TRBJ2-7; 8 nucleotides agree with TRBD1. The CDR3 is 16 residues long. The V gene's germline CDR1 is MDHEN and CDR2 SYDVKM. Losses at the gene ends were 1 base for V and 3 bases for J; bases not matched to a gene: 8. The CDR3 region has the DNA TGTGCCAGCAGTTTATTGGTGGGGACAGGAGACTACGAGCAGTACTTC. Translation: CASSLLVGTGDYEQYF.

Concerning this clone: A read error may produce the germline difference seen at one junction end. The CDR3 DNA sequence: TGTGCCAGCAGAGGGGGAAGAAACTCCCACAATGAGCAGTTCTTC. Its translation is CASRGGRNSHNEQFF. The chain has TRBV6-1 and TRBJ2-1; TRBD1 is a possible D gene (6 bases). The CDR3 contains 15 residues. Germline V gene lookup returns CDR1 MNHNS and CDR2 SASEGT.

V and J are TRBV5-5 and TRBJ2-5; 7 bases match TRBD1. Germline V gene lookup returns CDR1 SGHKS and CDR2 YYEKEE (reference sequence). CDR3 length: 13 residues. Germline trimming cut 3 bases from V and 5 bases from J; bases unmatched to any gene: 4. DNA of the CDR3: TGTGCCAGCAGCTGGGGGACAGCGGAGACCCAGTACTTC. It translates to CASSWGTAETQYF.

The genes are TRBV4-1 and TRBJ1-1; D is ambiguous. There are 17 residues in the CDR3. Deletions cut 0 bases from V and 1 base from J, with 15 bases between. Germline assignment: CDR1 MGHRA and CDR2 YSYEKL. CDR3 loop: CASSQDLEGSKNTEAFF. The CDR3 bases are TGCGCCAGCAGCCAAGATCTGGAGGGAAGTAAGAACACTGAAGCTTTCTTT.

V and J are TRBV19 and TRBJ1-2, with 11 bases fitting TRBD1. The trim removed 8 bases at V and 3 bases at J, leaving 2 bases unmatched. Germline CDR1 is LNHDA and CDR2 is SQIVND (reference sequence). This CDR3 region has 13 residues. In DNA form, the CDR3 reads TGTGCCAGTCAGGACAGGGGGCACTATGGCTACACCTTC. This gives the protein CASQDRGHYGYTF.

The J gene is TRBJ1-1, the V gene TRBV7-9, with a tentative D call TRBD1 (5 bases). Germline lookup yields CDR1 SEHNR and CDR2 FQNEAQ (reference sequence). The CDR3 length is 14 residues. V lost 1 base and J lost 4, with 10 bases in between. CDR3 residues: CASSLEGMFTEAFF. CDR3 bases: TGTGCCAGCAGCTTAGAGGGGATGTTCACTGAAGCTTTCTTT.

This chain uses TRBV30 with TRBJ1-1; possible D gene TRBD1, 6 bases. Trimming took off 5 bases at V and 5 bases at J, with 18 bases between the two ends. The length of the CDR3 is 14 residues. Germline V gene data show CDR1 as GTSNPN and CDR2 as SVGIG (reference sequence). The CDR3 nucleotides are TGTGCCTGGGGGCACACAGGGCGTCGGACTGAAGCTTTCTTT. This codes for CAWGHTGRRTEAFF.

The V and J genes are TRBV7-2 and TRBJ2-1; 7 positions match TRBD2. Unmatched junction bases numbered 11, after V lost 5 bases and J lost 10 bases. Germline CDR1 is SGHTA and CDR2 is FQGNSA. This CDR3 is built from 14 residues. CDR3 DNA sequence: TGTGCCAGCAGCCCCGCTTTCGGGGGAGGGGAGCAGTTCTTC. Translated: CASSPAFGGGEQFF.

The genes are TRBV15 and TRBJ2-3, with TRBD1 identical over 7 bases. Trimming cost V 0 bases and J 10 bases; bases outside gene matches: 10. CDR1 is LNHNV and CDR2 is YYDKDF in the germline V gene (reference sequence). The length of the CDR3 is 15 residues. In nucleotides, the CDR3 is TGTGCCACCAGCAGAGATGGAATTACAGGGGAATCGCAGTATTTT. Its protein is CATSRDGITGESQYF. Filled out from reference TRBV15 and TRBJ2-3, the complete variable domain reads DAMVIQNPRYQVTQFGKPVTLSCSQTLNHNVMYWYQQKSSQAPKLLFHYYDKDFNNEADTPDNFQSRRPNTSFCFLDIRSPGLGDTAMYLCATSRDGITGESQYFGPGTRLTVL.

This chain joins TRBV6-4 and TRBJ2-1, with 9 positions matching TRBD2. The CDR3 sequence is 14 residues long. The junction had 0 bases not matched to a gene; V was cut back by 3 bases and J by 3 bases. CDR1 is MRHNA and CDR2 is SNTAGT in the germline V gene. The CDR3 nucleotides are TGTGCCAGCAGTGAGCGGGGGGGCTACAATGAGCAGTTCTTC. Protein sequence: CASSERGGYNEQFF.

As DNA, the CDR3 is TGCGCCAGCAGCTTGGCCGAGGTTTTCCCCAATGAGCAGTTCTTC. The encoded protein is CASSLAEVFPNEQFF. This chain uses TRBV5-1 with TRBJ2-1; D call uncertain. Germline V lookup: CDR1 SGHRS, CDR2 YFSETQ. The CDR3 loop spans 15 amino acids. V shed 0 bases and J shed 6 bases, with 13 bases lying between them.

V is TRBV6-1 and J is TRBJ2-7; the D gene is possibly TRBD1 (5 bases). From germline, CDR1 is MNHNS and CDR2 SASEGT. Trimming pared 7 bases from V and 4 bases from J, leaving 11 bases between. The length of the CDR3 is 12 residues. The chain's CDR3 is CASTPPGYEQYF. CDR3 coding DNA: TGTGCCAGCACCCCCCCAGGGTACGAGCAGTACTTC.

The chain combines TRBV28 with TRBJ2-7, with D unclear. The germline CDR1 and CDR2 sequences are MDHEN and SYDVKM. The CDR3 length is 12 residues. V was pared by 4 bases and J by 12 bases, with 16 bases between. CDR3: CASSSVGELGYF. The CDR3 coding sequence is TGTGCCAGCAGTTCCGTCGGAGAGCTGGGGTACTTC.